The 12 T cell receptor beta chains presented below share a single source sample, sequenced in a study of CD8+ T cells in alopecia areata. As to treatment: oral pan-JAK inhibitor, 5-10 mg twice daily. After isolation, RNA underwent reverse transcription to generate cDNA as the sequencing template. Method: immunoSEQ multiplex PCR; TCRdb's copy keeps in-frame clones and lacks some. This sample has 250,000 to 350,000 clones; 60% occur once, and the top ten carry 0.75% to 0.95%. The sample here was CD4+ T cells sorted from blood, taken around week 53, from a patient treated with tofacitinib. All receptors come from a human donor with alopecia areata.

V usage is TRBV19 and J usage is TRBJ1-6; TRBD1 is a possible D gene (6 bases). The CDR3 has 14 residues. The germline V gene encodes CDR1 LNHDA and CDR2 SQIVND (reference sequence). Trimming stripped 5 bases from V and 5 bases from J, with 10 bases between. The CDR3 nucleotides read TGTGCCAGTAGTGTACAGGGCAATAATTCACCCCTCCACTTT. Translated: CASSVQGNNSPLHF. Drawing the rest from reference TRBV19 and TRBJ1-6, the complete variable domain is DGGITQSPKYLFRKEGQNVTLSCEQNLNHDAMYWYRQDPGQGLRLIYYSQIVNDFQKGDIAEGYSVSREKKESFPLTVTSAQKNPTAFYLCASSVQGNNSPLHFGNGTRLTVT.

V usage is TRBV15 and J usage is TRBJ1-1; D gene ambiguous. The CDR3 is made up of 16 amino acids. Per the germline V gene, CDR1 is LNHNV and CDR2 is YYDKDF (reference sequence). V lost 0 bases and J 4 bases, leaving 15 bases between the germline ends. CDR3 sequence: CATSRDRPAPVTEAFF. CDR3 bases: TGTGCCACCAGCAGAGATCGGCCCGCCCCAGTCACTGAAGCTTTCTTT.

This clone was detected only once. The chain links TRBV5-4 to TRBJ2-1, with D unresolved. V lost 4 bases, J lost 3 bases, and 2 bases lay in between. The germline CDR1 and CDR2 sequences are SGHNT and YYREEE (reference sequence). The CDR3 contains 11 residues. CDR3 sequence: CASSNYNEQFF. Written as DNA, the CDR3 is TGTGCCAGCAGCAACTACAATGAGCAGTTCTTC.

The chain joins TRBV5-6 to TRBJ2-5, with D possibly matching TRBD1 (5 bases). The CDR3 spans 15 residues. Germline CDR1 is SGHDT and CDR2 is YYEEEE. V was clipped by 0 bases and J by 2 bases, with 11 bases between them. CDR3 in amino acids: CASSLVRTTQETQYF. The CDR3 DNA follows: TGTGCCAGCAGCTTGGTAAGGACAACTCAAGAGACCCAGTACTTC.

V usage is TRBV9 and J usage is TRBJ1-6; no definite D call. The germline V and J ends were trimmed by 3 bases and 8 bases, with 9 bases remaining between them. The CDR3 sequence is 13 residues long. Germline CDR1 SGDLS, CDR2 YYNGEE. The CDR3 sequence is CASSEGGDSPLHF. CDR3 DNA sequence: TGTGCCAGCAGCGAGGGTGGTGATTCACCCCTCCACTTT.

The chain has TRBV2 and TRBJ1-5, with D uncertain. This CDR3 has 14 residues. The V end was cut by 1 base, the J end by 0 bases, with 4 bases between. Germline loops: CDR1 SNHLY, CDR2 FYNNEI. CDR3 residues: CASSEVSSNQPQHF. The DNA of the CDR3 is TGTGCCAGCAGTGAAGTCAGTAGCAATCAGCCCCAGCATTTT. The variable domain in full, completed from reference TRBV2 and TRBJ1-5, reads EPEVTQTPSHQVTQMGQEVILRCVPISNHLYFYWYRQILGQKVEFLVSFYNNEISEKSEIFDDQFSVERPDGSNFTLKIRSTKLEDSAMYFCASSEVSSNQPQHFGDGTRLSIL.

The J gene is TRBJ2-7, the V gene TRBV29-1, with 9 positions matching TRBD1. Trimming removed 5 bases from V and 3 bases from J; junction bases left unmatched: 8. CDR3 length equals 14 residues. Germline V gives CDR1 SQVTM, CDR2 ANQGSEA. The CDR3 spells CSVNGGTGFYEQYF. The CDR3, as DNA: TGCAGCGTTAACGGCGGGACAGGGTTCTACGAGCAGTACTTC.

V gene TRBV7-2 combines with J gene TRBJ2-5; D unresolved. CDR3 length: 13 residues. Germline assignment: CDR1 SGHTA and CDR2 FQGNSA. The V and J ends lost 3 bases and 1 base respectively, with 6 bases between them. For the CDR3, the DNA is TGTGCCAGCAGCTTTGGGCCCCAAGAGACCCAGTACTTC. Protein product: CASSFGPQETQYF.

The chain links TRBV7-6 to TRBJ2-7, with TRBD1 matching 9 bases. The germline V gene encodes CDR1 SGHVS and CDR2 FNYEAQ. The junction had 4 bases not matched to a gene; V was cut back by 1 base and J by 3 bases. The CDR3 spans 15 residues. The CDR3 DNA is TGTGCCAGCAGCTTAGGGGGACAGGGAGTCTACGAGCAGTACTTC. Amino acid sequence: CASSLGGQGVYEQYF.

This clone showed up just a few times. The chain carries TRBV30 and TRBJ2-3, with D hard to call. Germline V CDR1 and CDR2: GTSNPN, SVGIG (reference sequence). Trimming removed 4 bases at V and 6 bases at J, with 17 bases between. The CDR3 spans 14 residues. The DNA of the CDR3 is TGTGCCTGGACCAGGCTCTCCCACGAGGATACGCAGTATTTT. Its protein product is CAWTRLSHEDTQYF.

This clone was seen a few times. The same CDR3 is also encoded by other DNA sequences in this sample. CDR3 sequence reads: CASSEGLAGYNEQFF. CDR3 sequence (DNA): TGTGCCAGCAGTGAGGGTCTAGCGGGCTACAATGAGCAGTTCTTC. V is TRBV6-1 and J is TRBJ2-1; 8 bases fit TRBD2. CDR1 is MNHNS and CDR2 is SASEGT in the germline V gene. Germline trimming cut 3 bases from V and 3 bases from J; bases unmatched to any gene: 4. This CDR3 has 15 amino acids.

V gene TRBV2 combines with J gene TRBJ1-2; D ambiguous. The CDR3 extends over 14 amino acids. V was shortened by 2 bases and J by 2 bases, with 9 bases between the two germline ends. Germline assignment: CDR1 SNHLY and CDR2 FYNNEI. CDR3 residues: CASSEPPANYGYTF. In DNA form, the CDR3 reads TGTGCCAGCAGTGAACCACCGGCCAACTATGGCTACACCTTC.